These 4 T cell receptor beta chains were sequenced from one sample in a study of blood T cell repertoires in COVID-19. Measured with immunoSEQ multiplex PCR; TCRdb has only the in-frame clones, and not every one. The table shows under 200,000 clones, with roughly 80% occurring only once. The sample taken for sequencing was peripheral blood. The source is a man in his fifties or sixties with acute or convalescent COVID-19.

The chain is built from TRBV6-5 and TRBJ2-4; D is possibly TRBD1 (6 bases). V dropped 5 bases and J dropped 4 bases, with 9 bases sitting between them. This CDR3 has 13 residues. In germline, CDR1 is MNHEY, CDR2 SVGAGI. The CDR3 loop is CASSQTGKNIQYF. The DNA for the CDR3 is TGTGCCAGCAGTCAGACAGGAAAAAACATTCAGTACTTC.

This chain connects TRBV6-2 or TRBV6-3 to TRBJ1-1; D may be TRBD1 (5 bases). V was trimmed by 6 bases and J by 10 bases, leaving 12 bases between them. CDR1 and CDR2 from the germline V gene are MNHEY and SVGEGT. CDR3 length: 11 amino acids. In DNA, the CDR3 is TGTGCCAGCAGCCAAAGCGGGGGAGCTTTCTTT. Its protein product is CASSQSGGAFF.

This clone was found a few times. The chain employs TRBV30 and TRBJ1-2; 9 nucleotides agree with TRBD1. CDR3 length equals 11 residues. Germline assignment: CDR1 GTSNPN and CDR2 SVGIG (reference sequence). V shed 0 bases, J shed 12 bases, and the junction held 2 bases outside the gene matches. CDR3 amino acids: CAWSVQGANTF. CDR3 in DNA: TGTGCCTGGAGTGTACAGGGGGCGAACACCTTC.

This CDR3 is CAISELRTGSETQYF. The DNA of the CDR3 is TGTGCCATCAGTGAATTAAGGACAGGGTCGGAGACCCAGTACTTC. The chain uses TRBV10-3 and TRBJ2-5; 8 nucleotides agree with TRBD1. The CDR3 contains 15 residues. Germline V lookup: CDR1 ENHRY, CDR2 SYGVKD. Trimming at V came to 3 bases and at J to 5 bases, leaving 8 bases not matched to a gene.